This entry concerns a single T cell receptor beta chain. Its antigen remains unidentified. The sample is drawn from a study of Ad26.COV2.S vaccination and SARS-CoV-2 variants. Study context: Intramuscular Ad26.COV2.S doses were given once or twice, 56 days apart.

Treatment denoted: some 19 received Ad26.COV2.S at low or high dose, single or two shots; about 5 received placebo; per-sample allocation not given. Material that was analyzed had been drawn on day 63 after the first vaccine or placebo injection. Built on an Ad26 vector, the vaccine expressed Wuhan-strain SARS-CoV-2 spike. Study observations and caveats: Vaccine and placebo recipients had similar non-spike TCR breadth. Placebo recipients had lower spike-specific TCR breadth than vaccine recipients.

Trimming at V came to 8 bases and at J to 2 bases, leaving 14 bases not matched to a gene. This CDR3 comprises 16 residues. CDR1 and CDR2 (germline): MDHEN, SYDVKM. TCRdb's table, derived via immunoSEQ multiplex PCR, lists solely in-frame clones and lacks some. The table includes 500,000 or so clones, 89% detected once. The J gene is TRBJ2-7, the V gene TRBV28; 8 nucleotides match TRBD1. This TCR was recovered from a person between 18 and 59 years old who received the Ad26.COV2.S COVID-19 vaccine or a placebo. Sequencing used peripheral blood, obtained in a trial of Ad26.COV2.S vaccine versus placebo. CDR3 sequence: CASSAASTGVTYEQYF. The CDR3 nucleotides are TGTGCCAGCTCAGCGGCTTCGACAGGGGTGACCTACGAGCAGTACTTC. The full variable domain, with the rest looked up from reference TRBV28 and TRBJ2-7, is DVKVTQSSRYLVKRTGEKVFLECVQDMDHENMFWYRQDPGLGLRLIYFSYDVKMKEKGDIPEGYSVSREKKERFSLILESASTNQTSMYLCASSAASTGVTYEQYFGPGTRLTVT.